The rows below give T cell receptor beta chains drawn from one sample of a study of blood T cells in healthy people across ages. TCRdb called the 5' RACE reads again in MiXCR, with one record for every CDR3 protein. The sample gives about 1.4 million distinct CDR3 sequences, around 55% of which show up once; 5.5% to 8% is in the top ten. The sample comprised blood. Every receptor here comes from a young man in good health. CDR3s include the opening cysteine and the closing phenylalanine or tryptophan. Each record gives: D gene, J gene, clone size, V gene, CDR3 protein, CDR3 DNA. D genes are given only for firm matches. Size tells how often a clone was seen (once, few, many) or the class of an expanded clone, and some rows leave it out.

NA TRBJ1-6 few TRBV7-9 CASSLEGFLSPLHF TGTGCCAGCAGCTTAGAAGGGTTCCTCTCACCCCTCCACTTT
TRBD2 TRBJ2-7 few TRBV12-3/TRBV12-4 CASSFMLAGVDEQYF TGTGCCAGCAGTTTTATGCTAGCGGGAGTCGACGAGCAGTACTTC
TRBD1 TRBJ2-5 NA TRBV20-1 CSAIRTGRETQYF TGCAGTGCTATACGGACAGGGAGAGAGACCCAGTACTTC
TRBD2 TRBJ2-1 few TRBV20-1 CSGEGTYNEQFF TGCAGTGGGGAGGGGACTTACAATGAGCAGTTCTTC
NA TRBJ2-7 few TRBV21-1 CASSKFIYEQYF TGTGCCAGCAGCAAATTTATCTACGAGCAGTACTTC
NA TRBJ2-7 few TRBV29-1 CSVRLDYHEQYF TGCAGCGTGCGACTAGATTACCACGAGCAGTACTTC
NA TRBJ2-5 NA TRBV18 CASSPRLDGDQETQYF TGTGCCAGCTCGCCCAGACTAGATGGGGACCAAGAGACCCAGTACTTC
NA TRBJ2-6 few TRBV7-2 CASSLAWRAPSPGANVLTF TGTGCCAGCAGCTTAGCTTGGCGGGCTCCCTCCCCGGGGGCCAACGTCCTGACTTTC
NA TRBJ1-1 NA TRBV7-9 CASSAGRNEAFF TGTGCCAGCAGCGCTGGACGGAATGAAGCTTTCTTT
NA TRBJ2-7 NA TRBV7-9 CASSLARGNREQYF TGTGCCAGCAGCTTAGCCAGGGGCAACCGGGAGCAGTACTTC
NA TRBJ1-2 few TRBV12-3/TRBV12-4 CASSETAYTF TGTGCCAGCAGCGAGACTGCCTACACCTTC
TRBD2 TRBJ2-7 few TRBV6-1 CASKVREAAEQYF TGTGCCAGCAAAGTGCGGGAGGCAGCCGAGCAGTACTTC
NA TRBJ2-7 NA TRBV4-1 CASSQGQGGWNEQYF TGCGCCAGCAGCCAAGGCCAGGGAGGTTGGAACGAGCAGTACTTC
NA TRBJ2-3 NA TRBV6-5 CASSQTRLYTQYF TGTGCCAGCAGTCAGACTCGTCTGTATACGCAGTATTTT
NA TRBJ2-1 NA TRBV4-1 CASSQGGDGGTVEQFF TGCGCCAGCAGCCAAGGGGGGGACGGGGGGACAGTTGAGCAGTTCTTC
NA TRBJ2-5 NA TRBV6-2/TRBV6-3 CASSSRGGRSYNEQYF TGTGCCAGCAGTTCCCGTGGGGGGAGGTCCTACAATGAGCAGTACTTC
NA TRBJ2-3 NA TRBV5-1 CASRMAYRKDTQYF TGCGCCAGCAGAATGGCATATCGCAAAGATACGCAGTATTTT
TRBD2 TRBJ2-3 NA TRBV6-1 CASTPESLAGGDTQYF TGTGCCAGCACCCCCGAATCGTTAGCGGGAGGAGATACGCAGTATTTT
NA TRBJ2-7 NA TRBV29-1 CSVEGQRGNYEQYF TGCAGCGTTGAAGGACAGAGGGGAAACTACGAGCAGTACTTC
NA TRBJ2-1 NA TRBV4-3 CASSQEVIRSDNEQFF TGCGCCAGCAGCCAAGAGGTCATCAGGTCCGACAATGAGCAGTTCTTC
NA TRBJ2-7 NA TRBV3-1 CASRRDHEQYF TGTGCCAGCCGCCGGGATCACGAGCAGTACTTC
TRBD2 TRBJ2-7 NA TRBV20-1 CSALPIEGGPREQYF TGCAGTGCTCTCCCAATTGAGGGAGGGCCGCGGGAGCAGTACTTC
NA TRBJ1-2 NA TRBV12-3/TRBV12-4 CASSSPRWNYGYTF TGTGCCAGCAGTTCCCCGCGCTGGAACTATGGCTACACCTTC
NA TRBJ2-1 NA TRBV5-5 CASSLASGEQFF TGTGCCAGCAGCTTGGCCTCTGGTGAGCAGTTCTTC
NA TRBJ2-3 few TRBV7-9 CASSSTIPSTDTQYF TGTGCCAGCAGCTCGACAATCCCCAGCACAGATACGCAGTATTTT
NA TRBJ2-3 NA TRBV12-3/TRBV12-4 CASRDTGMGTDTQYF TGTGCCAGCAGGGACACAGGGATGGGCACAGATACGCAGTATTTT
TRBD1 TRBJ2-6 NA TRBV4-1 CASSQRIGTVTGANVLTF TGCGCCAGCAGCCAAAGAATCGGGACAGTGACTGGGGCCAACGTCCTGACTTTC
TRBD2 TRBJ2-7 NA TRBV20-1 CSARDGSGDTSGYEQYF TGCAGTGCTAGAGATGGAAGTGGGGATACTAGCGGTTACGAGCAGTACTTC
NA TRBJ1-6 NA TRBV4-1 CASSQVGAGLPPLHF TGCGCCAGCAGCCAAGTAGGGGCAGGGCTTCCACCCCTCCACTTT
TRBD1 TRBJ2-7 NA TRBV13 CASSSFRDSYEQYF TGTGCCAGCAGCTCTTTCCGGGACAGCTACGAGCAGTACTTC
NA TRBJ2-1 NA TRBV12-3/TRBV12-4 CASSPHRDHYNEQFF TGTGCCAGCAGTCCGCACAGGGATCACTACAATGAGCAGTTCTTC
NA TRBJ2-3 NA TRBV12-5 CASGPRDTDTQYF TGTGCTAGTGGTCCAAGGGACACAGATACGCAGTATTTT